The present T cell receptor beta chain was sequenced within a study of blood T cell repertoires in COVID-19. Looking at the study overall: Samples taken during acute and convalescent COVID-19 were collected in the United States, Italy and Spain. Sample material is recorded as cDNA or gDNA derived from T cells, B-cell-depleted T cells, or PBMCs.

This table comes from immunoSEQ multiplex PCR, and its TCRdb copy is limited to in-frame clones, with some not included. This sample yields about 320,000 clones, of which 90% are seen a single time; about 4.2% belongs to the top ten. The germline CDR1 and CDR2 sequences are SGHNT and YYREEE (reference sequence). The junction had 8 bases not matched to a gene; V was cut back by 4 bases and J by 1 base. The CDR3 has 16 amino acids. Participant-reported clinical history was the basis for cohort assignment. The chain joins TRBV5-4 to TRBJ1-1; 9 bases fit TRBD1. This TCR came from a woman aged 25 to 45 who had been exposed to COVID-19. Specimen: PBMCs or T cells enriched from blood (not recorded which). CDR3 protein: CASSTPDRGPNTEAFF. CDR3 nucleotide sequence: TGTGCCAGCAGCACCCCGGACAGGGGACCGAACACTGAAGCTTTCTTT.